Given below is one T cell receptor (beta chain) in context. The germline CDR1 and CDR2 sequences are MNHEY and SMNVEV (reference sequence). The V and J ends lost 5 bases and 15 bases respectively, with 23 bases between them. This CDR3 has 14 amino acids. The data were taken from a study of blood T cells in healthy people across ages. Together with a sample-barcoded 5' primer, a J-beta primer mix was included in a second PCR lasting about 7 to 12 cycles. TCRdb called the 5' RACE reads again in MiXCR, with one record for every CDR3 protein. Of under 2 million distinct CDR3 sequences listed, roughly 32% are singletons.

The source of this sequence is a woman in her twenties or thirties in good health. The sequenced material came from blood. The rearrangement links TRBV27 to TRBJ2-4; TRBD1 is a possible D gene (5 bases). CDR3 sequence reads: CASSPKGLPLRRYF. The CDR3 nucleotides read TGTGCCAGCAGTCCCAAGGGGTTACCCCTACGGCGGTACTTC.